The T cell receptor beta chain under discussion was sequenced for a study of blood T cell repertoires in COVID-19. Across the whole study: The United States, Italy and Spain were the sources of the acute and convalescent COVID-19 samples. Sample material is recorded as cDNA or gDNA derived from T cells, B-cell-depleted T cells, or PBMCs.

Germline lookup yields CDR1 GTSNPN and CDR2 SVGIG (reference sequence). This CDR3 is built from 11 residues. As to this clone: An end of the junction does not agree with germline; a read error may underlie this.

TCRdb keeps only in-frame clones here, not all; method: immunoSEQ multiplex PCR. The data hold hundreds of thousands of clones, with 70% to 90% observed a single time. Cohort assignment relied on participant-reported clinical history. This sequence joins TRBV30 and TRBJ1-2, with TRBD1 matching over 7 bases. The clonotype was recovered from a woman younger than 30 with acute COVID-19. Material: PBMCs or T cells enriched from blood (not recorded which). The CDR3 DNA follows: TGTGCCTGCGACAGGGTGTATGTCTACACCTTC. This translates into CACDRVYVYTF.